A single T cell receptor (beta chain) is shown here with its context. Its antigen is not identified. Mismatch with germline at one junction end may stem from a read error. MiXCR, applied by TCRdb to the 5' RACE reads, yields one record per CDR3 protein. The data show 250,000 to 300,000 distinct CDR3 sequences, 15% to 20% seen once. This entry comes from a study of T-cell memory formation after mild COVID-19. General study findings and limits: Shrinking CD4+ clones resided mostly in CM and EM, and CD8+ ones in EMRA.

The TCR was taken from a young man who had mild COVID-19 (a few samples of this study predate the infection). Cell type and time point are not known. Sequencing was carried out using PBMCs or a T cell subset sorted from them (not recorded which).

CDR3 in DNA: TGTGCTAGCAGCTACGGGAATAGCGGGCAAGAGACCCAGTACTTC. Translating gives CASSYGNSGQETQYF. This chain connects TRBV7-7 to TRBJ2-5; 7 bases map to TRBD2. CDR1 SSHAT and CDR2 FNYEAQ come from the germline V gene (reference sequence). The CDR3 runs 15 residues. Drawing the rest from reference TRBV7-7 and TRBJ2-5, the complete variable domain is GAGVSQSPRYKVTKRGQDVTLRCDPISSHATLYWYQQALGQGPEFLTYFNYEAQPDKSGLPSDRFSAERPEGSISTLTIQRTEQRDSAMYRCASSYGNSGQETQYFGPGTRLLVL.